Each of the 32 T cell receptor beta chains below was sequenced from the same sample in a study of liver allograft versus peripheral blood T cells (dated by TCRdb to between 2020 and 2021). About the full investigation: The study compared T cell receptor repertoires found within transplanted livers against repertoires in the peripheral blood of liver transplant recipients.

Reads for this sample came from an Illumina MiSeq. The public sequencing data were trimmed at Q25 with fastp and processed into clonotypes with MiXCR by TCRdb, which kept only in-frame beta chains. Each CDR3 protein appears once, grouped with its most common genes and DNA. The sample table shows around 15,000 distinct CDR3 sequences, and 22% are seen once. The top ten clonotypes cover about an eighth of the sample. The receptor set was obtained from a human patient who had a liver transplant. Donor T cells from the graft may be present among the T cells after a transplant.

This clonotype was picked up one time. The chain links TRBV20-1 to TRBJ1-5; D gene uncertain. V dropped 0 bases and J dropped 3 bases, with 9 bases sitting between them. CDR3 size: 14 residues. Germline CDR1 reads DFQATT; CDR2 reads SNEGSKA (reference sequence). The CDR3 DNA reads as TGCAGTGCTAGAGATATCCGCGCCAATCAGCCCCAGCATTTT. It translates to CSARDIRANQPQHF.

This clonotype has ten or more counts. The chain employs TRBV7-2 and TRBJ2-7; 11 bases fit TRBD2. V was clipped by 8 bases and J by 2 bases; unmatched bases: 2. Germline V lookup: CDR1 SGHTA, CDR2 FQGNSA. This CDR3 contains 13 residues. This CDR3 is CASSSGRTYEQYF. CDR3 DNA: TGTGCCAGCTCTAGCGGGAGGACCTACGAGCAGTACTTC.

This clonotype was found a few times. The J gene is TRBJ1-5, the V gene TRBV12-3 or TRBV12-4; 9 bases agree with TRBD1. This CDR3 region has 17 residues. V trimming: 6 bases; J trimming: 6 bases; junction bases outside the gene matches: 15. The CDR3 reads CASSLEATGGGGQPQHF. The CDR3 bases are TGTGCCAGCAGCCTAGAGGCGACAGGGGGAGGGGGTCAGCCCCAGCATTTT.

The gene calls are TRBV9 and TRBJ2-2; D might be TRBD1 (6 bases). Germline V gene sequence: CDR1 SGDLS, CDR2 YYNGEE. V shed 5 bases and J shed 11 bases, with 19 bases lying between them. This CDR3 is 14 amino acids long. CDR3 sequence reads: CASSGGVHVKELFF. Written as DNA, the CDR3 is TGTGCCAGCAGTGGGGGCGTCCACGTCAAAGAGCTGTTTTTT.

This clonotype was counted a few times. The V and J genes are TRBV11-1 and TRBJ2-7; D possibly corresponds to TRBD1 (6 bases). V was clipped by 5 bases and J by 2 bases, with 13 bases between them. The length of the CDR3 is 14 residues. Germline V gene sequence: CDR1 SGHAT, CDR2 FQDESV (reference sequence). CDR3 protein: CASSPGAGAYEQYF. The DNA of the CDR3 is TGTGCCAGCAGCCCCGGGGCAGGGGCCTACGAGCAGTACTTC.

V and J are TRBV9 and TRBJ2-5, with a tentative D call TRBD2 (6 bases). V lost 4 bases and J lost 5, with 18 bases in between. The CDR3 totals 15 residues. Germline-derived CDR1 and CDR2 are SGDLS and YYNGEE. CDR3 DNA sequence: TGTGCCAGCAGCCCCTCGGGGGTCCGTAAGGAGACCCAGTACTTC. As protein: CASSPSGVRKETQYF.

This clonotype was seen a few times. V is TRBV11-2 and J is TRBJ2-3, with 8 bases identical to TRBD1. Germline V lookup: CDR1 SGHAT, CDR2 FQNNGV. The CDR3 has 15 residues. V gave up 5 bases and J gave up 1 base; unmatched junction bases: 5. CDR3 nucleotides: TGTGCCAGCAGCCAGGGGGCGTCACGCACAGATACGCAGTATTTT. Protein: CASSQGASRTDTQYF.

The rearrangement joins TRBV12-3 or TRBV12-4 to TRBJ1-3; a possible D gene is TRBD1 (5 bases). This CDR3 is built from 13 residues. Deletions cut 2 bases from V and 7 bases from J, with 9 bases between. This chain's CDR3 is CASSLIRGNTIYF. The CDR3 DNA sequence: TGTGCCAGCAGTTTAATACGGGGGAACACCATATATTTT.

The chain is built from TRBV2 and TRBJ2-3; 7 positions agree with TRBD2. Per germline, CDR1 SNHLY and CDR2 FYNNEI. Germline trimming cut 8 bases from V and 7 bases from J; bases unmatched to any gene: 12. CDR3 size: 14 residues. CDR3 DNA sequence: TGTGCCAGCGAAAGGCTAGCGGCCCTAAATACGCAGTATTTT. It translates to CASERLAALNTQYF.

This clonotype came up a few times. V gene TRBV5-4 combines with J gene TRBJ2-1; 8 bases are shared with TRBD1. Germline V gene lookup returns CDR1 SGHNT and CDR2 YYREEE (reference sequence). There are 15 residues in the CDR3. V lost 0 bases and J lost 4; bases outside the gene matches: 3. The CDR3 loop reads CASSLDRGEYNEQFF. For the CDR3, the DNA is TGTGCCAGCAGCTTGGACAGGGGGGAGTACAATGAGCAGTTCTTC.

V and J are TRBV6-6 and TRBJ2-1; TRBD2 matches 10 bases. This CDR3 comprises 15 residues. V dropped 5 bases and J dropped 9; count of bases not matched to a gene: 10. In germline, CDR1 is MNHNY, CDR2 SVGAGI (reference sequence). The CDR3 region has the DNA TGTGCCAGCAGTCCAGCGGGGGGGCGGGGCGCTGAGCAGTTCTTC. It is translated as CASSPAGGRGAEQFF.

In this sample, this clonotype turned up many times. The chain couples TRBV28 to TRBJ1-2; 12 nucleotides match TRBD1. The CDR3 spans 19 residues. J gave up 3 bases and V 2 bases, and 13 bases lay outside the gene matches. Germline V CDR1 and CDR2: MDHEN, SYDVKM. For the CDR3, the DNA is TGTGCCAGCAGTTTAGCCCCCACCGGGACAGGGGGCGCCCACTATGGCTACACCTTC. It translates to CASSLAPTGTGGAHYGYTF.

This clonotype was observed a handful of times. V and J are TRBV9 and TRBJ2-3; weak D call: TRBD1 (6 bases). The germline V and J ends were trimmed by 0 bases and 3 bases, with 14 bases remaining between them. This CDR3 spans 16 amino acids. Germline CDR1 and CDR2: SGDLS and YYNGEE. CDR3 coding DNA: TGTGCCAGCAGCGTAGGTGGGGGCCTGGGGACAGATACGCAGTATTTT. Its protein is CASSVGGGLGTDTQYF.

The table lists this clonotype with many counts. V gene TRBV29-1 combines with J gene TRBJ2-7, with no clear D. V lost 6 bases to trimming and J lost 2 bases, with 11 bases between them. The CDR3 contains 12 residues. CDR1 and CDR2 (germline): SQVTM, ANQGSEA. This chain's CDR3 is CSVGDGTYEQYF. CDR3 coding DNA: TGCAGCGTGGGCGACGGAACCTACGAGCAGTACTTC.

The chain carries TRBV28 and TRBJ1-4; no clear D gene. The V end was cut by 7 bases, the J end by 1 base, with 19 bases between. The CDR3 spans 17 residues. The germline V gene has CDR1 MDHEN and CDR2 SYDVKM. The CDR3 sequence: CASIPRVPVRTNEKLFF. DNA for the CDR3: TGTGCCAGCATTCCGCGAGTCCCGGTTCGAACTAATGAAAAACTGTTTTTT. Complete variable domain (other parts from reference TRBV28 and TRBJ1-4): DVKVTQSSRYLVKRTGEKVFLECVQDMDHENMFWYRQDPGLGLRLIYFSYDVKMKEKGDIPEGYSVSREKKERFSLILESASTNQTSMYLCASIPRVPVRTNEKLFFGSGTQLSVL.

The table lists this clonotype with many counts. The chain employs TRBV6-1 and TRBJ2-4, with D unclear. CDR3 length equals 11 residues. Between the trimmed V and J ends, which lost 8 bases and 8 bases, there was a span of 10 bases. Looked up from germline, CDR1 is MNHNS and CDR2 is SASEGT. CDR3 DNA sequence: TGTGCCAGCGAGCGTAAGGACATTCAGTACTTC. Its protein product is CASERKDIQYF.

CDR3 residues: CAWSPRGLGPYEQYF. CDR3 sequence (DNA): TGTGCCTGGAGTCCGAGGGGGCTCGGTCCCTACGAGCAGTACTTC. The chain links TRBV30 to TRBJ2-7; 7 bases agree with TRBD1. CDR1 is GTSNPN, CDR2 SVGIG, per germline (reference sequence). The CDR3 runs to 15 residues. V was pared by 2 bases and J by 2 bases, with 9 bases of the junction left unmatched.

This clonotype has a handful of counts. The chain joins TRBV18 to TRBJ1-5, with D tentatively TRBD1 (5 bases). The CDR3 runs to 16 residues. The V and J ends lost 3 bases and 2 bases respectively, with 14 bases between them. Germline V lookup: CDR1 KGHSH, CDR2 LQKENI. DNA of the CDR3: TGTGCCAGCTCACCCTCGGCAGGAGGGGGCAATCAGCCCCAGCATTTT. Residues: CASSPSAGGGNQPQHF. Together with reference TRBV18 and TRBJ1-5, the CDR3 gives the full variable domain: NAGVMQNPRHLVRRRGQEARLRCSPMKGHSHVYWYRQLPEEGLKFMVYLQKENIIDESGMPKERFSAEFPKEGPSILRIQQVVRGDSAAYFCASSPSAGGGNQPQHFGDGTRLSIL.

This clonotype showed up many times. The rearrangement uses TRBV5-6 and TRBJ1-1; D remains ambiguous. Trimming removed 1 base from V and 0 bases from J, with 16 bases in between. Per germline, CDR1 SGHDT and CDR2 YYEEEE. This CDR3 has 17 residues. In DNA form, the CDR3 reads TGTGCCAGCAGCTTGAAGGGAACGCAGGCGATGAACACTGAAGCTTTCTTT. It translates to CASSLKGTQAMNTEAFF.

V is TRBV20-1 and J is TRBJ2-5; D gene uncertain. The CDR3 spans 14 residues. Trimming shortened V by 4 bases and J by 5 bases, and 17 bases separated the two germline ends. Looked up from germline, CDR1 is DFQATT and CDR2 is SNEGSKA (reference sequence). The chain's CDR3 is CSAITRTRSETQYF. The CDR3 DNA reads TGCAGTGCTATCACCCGGACCCGAAGCGAGACCCAGTACTTC.

The V call is TRBV28, the J call TRBJ1-6; D unresolved. Per the germline V gene, CDR1 is MDHEN and CDR2 is SYDVKM. Trimming took off 2 bases at V and 9 bases at J, with 8 bases between the two ends. The CDR3 loop spans 13 amino acids. The CDR3 nucleotides are TGTGCCAGCAGTTTAGACGGCGTTTCACCCCTCCACTTT. As protein: CASSLDGVSPLHF.

V is TRBV20-1 and J is TRBJ1-2; D is unclear. The CDR3 is made up of 11 amino acids. V lost 5 bases and J 1 base, leaving 5 bases between the germline ends. CDR1 is DFQATT and CDR2 is SNEGSKA in the germline V gene (reference sequence). The CDR3 nucleotides read TGCAGTGCTTCGGATAACTATGGCTACACCTTC. It yields the protein CSASDNYGYTF.

The gene calls are TRBV5-1 and TRBJ2-5, with D maybe TRBD2 (6 bases). From germline, CDR1 is SGHRS and CDR2 YFSETQ. This CDR3 spans 14 amino acids. The V end was cut by 3 bases, the J end by 2 bases, with 11 bases between. The CDR3 sequence is CASSSGTLQETQYF. The CDR3 DNA follows: TGCGCCAGCAGCTCCGGGACTCTACAAGAGACCCAGTACTTC.

This clonotype was picked up a small number of times. CDR3 DNA: TGTGCCAGCAGCTCGAGTAAGGAAGGTGAGCAGTTCTTC. Its translation is CASSSSKEGEQFF. This chain links TRBV7-3 with TRBJ2-1; D unclear. The length of the CDR3 is 13 residues. Germline CDR1 is SGHTA and CDR2 is FQGTGA. V lost 4 bases and J lost 9, with 13 bases in between.

There are many counts of this clonotype. The J gene is TRBJ2-1, the V gene TRBV7-2; D is unresolved. In germline, CDR1 is SGHTA, CDR2 FQGNSA. This CDR3 contains 15 residues. The V end lost 2 bases, the J end lost 2 bases, and 10 bases lay between the germline ends. The CDR3, as DNA: TGTGCCAGCAGCTTACAACATGAGCCCTACAATGAGCAGTTCTTC. Its protein is CASSLQHEPYNEQFF. Drawing the rest from reference TRBV7-2 and TRBJ2-1, the complete variable domain is GAGVSQSPSNKVTEKGKDVELRCDPISGHTALYWYRQSLGQGLEFLIYFQGNSAPDKSGLPSDRFSAERTGGSVSTLTIQRTQQEDSAVYLCASSLQHEPYNEQFFGPGTRLTVL.

This clonotype was picked up many times. V and J are TRBV7-2 and TRBJ1-1, with D perhaps TRBD1 (6 bases). The CDR3 has 14 amino acids. The germline V gene encodes CDR1 SGHTA and CDR2 FQGNSA. The V end lost 4 bases, the J end lost 4 bases, and 13 bases lay between the germline ends. CDR3 DNA: TGTGCCAGCAGCTACCAGGGGCAGGGCACTGAAGCTTTCTTT. Protein sequence: CASSYQGQGTEAFF.

This chain connects TRBV28 to TRBJ1-6; 10 positions match TRBD1. Germline V gene data show CDR1 as MDHEN and CDR2 as SYDVKM. The V gene end was trimmed by 6 bases and the J gene end by 7 bases; junction bases not matched to a gene: 6. The CDR3 length is 15 residues. The CDR3 loop is CASSSPGQGNSPLHF. CDR3 sequence (DNA): TGTGCCAGCAGCTCTCCGGGACAGGGGAATTCACCCCTCCACTTT.

With respect to this clonotype: One end of the junction is discordant with germline, which a read error may explain. This chain connects TRBV5-5 to TRBJ2-3, with 8 positions matching TRBD2. The CDR3 contains 16 residues. Germline CDR1 and CDR2: SGHKS and YYEKEE (reference sequence). DNA for the CDR3: TGTGCCAGCAGACCCCCCGGGGGGGAAGGCACAGATACGAAGTATTTT. It specifies CASRPPGGEGTDTKYF.

V and J are TRBV9 and TRBJ1-1; D uncertain. The ends were cut back, 0 bases at V and 1 base at J, with 10 bases in the middle. The CDR3 sequence is 15 residues long. In germline, CDR1 is SGDLS, CDR2 YYNGEE. The CDR3 DNA follows: TGTGCCAGCAGCGTAGGCAACACCCCGAACACTGAAGCTTTCTTT. Translated: CASSVGNTPNTEAFF.

The J gene is TRBJ1-1, the V gene TRBV28; 11 nucleotides match TRBD1. The ends lost 1 base at V and 4 bases at J; junction bases unmatched: 2. The V gene's germline CDR1 is MDHEN and CDR2 SYDVKM. This CDR3 comprises 15 residues. CDR3 nucleotide sequence: TGTGCCAGCAGTTTATTCGGGACAGGGGGCACTGAAGCTTTCTTT. Residues: CASSLFGTGGTEAFF.

The chain is built from TRBV6-1 and TRBJ2-3; no clear D. Germline V gives CDR1 MNHNS, CDR2 SASEGT. CDR3 length: 13 amino acids. V was pared by 6 bases and J by 4 bases, with 11 bases between. CDR3 region: CASRKGGADTQYF. In nucleotides, the CDR3 is TGTGCCAGCAGGAAAGGTGGGGCAGATACGCAGTATTTT.

The table lists this clonotype with a few counts. The rearrangement joins TRBV6-5 to TRBJ2-6; TRBD1 matches 10 bases. CDR1 is MNHEY, CDR2 SVGAGI, per germline. Germline trimming cut 6 bases from V and 0 bases from J; bases unmatched to any gene: 5. This CDR3 is 17 amino acids long. CDR3 coding DNA: TGTGCCAGCAGCCTGGACAGGGGGATCTCTGGGGCCAACGTCCTGACTTTC. It codes for CASSLDRGISGANVLTF.